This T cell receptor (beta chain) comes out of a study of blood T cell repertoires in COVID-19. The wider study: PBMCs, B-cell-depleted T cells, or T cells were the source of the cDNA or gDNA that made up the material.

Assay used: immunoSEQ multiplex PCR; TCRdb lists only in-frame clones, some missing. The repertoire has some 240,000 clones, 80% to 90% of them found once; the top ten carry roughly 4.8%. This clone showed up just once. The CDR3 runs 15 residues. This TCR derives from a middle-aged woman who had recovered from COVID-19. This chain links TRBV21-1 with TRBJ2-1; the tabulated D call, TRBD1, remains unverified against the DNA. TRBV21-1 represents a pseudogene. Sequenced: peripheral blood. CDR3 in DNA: TGTGCCAGCAGCGACACTCCCTGCTCCTACAATGAGCAGTTCTTC. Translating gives CASSDTPCSYNEQFF.